This TCR beta chain was recorded in a study of shared clonotypes between healthy human individuals (TCRdb year 2020). With regard to the full study: The cohort comprised a couple of women and a few men aged 18 to 49 years. Different laboratories and diverse techniques were used to prepare libraries and sequence TCR repertoires, to increase sequencing depth and limit assay-specific biases. To estimate repertoire size and how much clonotypes are shared between individuals, the study performed deep sequencing of blood TCR repertoires from roughly five healthy adults. Leukapheresis yielded between about 0.9 and 9.5 billion PBMCs per donor.

As for this clone: This clone's antigen is unknown. No base quality values were provided; no much bigger clone lies one nucleotide off.

The paper as a whole reports these results and caveats: Sampling was restricted to blood, and TCR repertoires in tissues likely differ from the TCR repertoires found in blood. The small number of donors limited the genetic and exposure-history diversity represented. Based on pairwise subsampling, the degree of clonotype sharing among donors was expected to be affected by sequencing depth.

Using the deep immunoSEQ assay, multiplex PCR amplified TCR CDR3 regions from genomic DNA. Genomic DNA extracted from each cell subset was distributed evenly over all wells of several immunoSEQ 96-well plates, and each plate served as one replicate. For unsorted PBMC, around 300 ng of genomic DNA, equivalent to about 30,000 T cell genomes, went into each replicate PCR. Ten immunoSEQ deep assay plates were used to sequence unsorted PBMC genomic DNA. Purified libraries were measured with a Qubit 3.0 fluorometer, size-checked on a Bioanalyzer 2100, and measured again with the KAPA Library Quantification kit. Every immunoSEQ 96-well plate was sequenced on a separate single-read 150-cycle Illumina NextSeq 550 flow cell. The authors processed their data as follows. Because only junctional sequences without quality scores were contained in the immunoSEQ output, filtering matching that applied to full-length reads could not be performed. To assign V/J genes and CDR3, sequences were annotated against IMGT germline references using PyIR, a Python wrapper for IgBLAST v1.9. Reads were filtered out if the reads had weak V/J assignments (E-value above 1e-6), no CDR3, stop codons, out-of-frame junctions, or ambiguous translated residues. V3J clonotypes were defined by identical inferred V gene, J gene, and CDR3 amino acid sequence. Percentage overlap between repertoires was computed as shared unique clonotypes divided by the size of the smaller repertoire. Three approaches were used to assess repertoire richness: RTK rarefaction, the Chao1 estimator, and Recon v2.1 estimates of unobserved clonotypes. The immuneACCESS repertoire file appears here via TCRdb, limited to in-frame rearrangements. These files lack a portion of the clones; in checked studies, under half of the deficit traces to unresolved V genes, and the cause of the others is not known. For V, J and clone size, that table is used; D and trimming come from the DNA. Here the sample has approximately 470,000 clones; 78% occur a single time. The ten largest clones represent around 12% of the sample.

The donors were healthy, HIV-negative adults who had no recently reported acute infections or vaccinations. All donors were Caucasian adults living in Nashville, Tennessee, USA. For unsorted samples, 75 million to 90 million PBMCs were counted and genomic DNA was extracted with the QIAamp DNA Blood Mini kit. After blood collection by leukapheresis, PBMCs were isolated using Ficoll-Histopaque density gradient centrifugation and then cryopreserved in the vapor phase of liquid nitrogen. This clonotype was sampled from a woman in her forties in good health. Some clones in this sample may be carry-over from other donors' samples. Specimen: PBMCs.

The CDR3 region: CASSPSPRYEQYF. The base sequence is TGTGCCAGCAGCCCCTCCCCTCGGTACGAGCAGTACTTC. The sequence is built from TRBV7-8 and TRBJ2-7; the D gene lacks a confident call. The CDR3 numbers 13 residues from cysteine through phenylalanine. Only the CDR3 part of the read is kept: 39 bases, read in frame from the first base. The junction shows trimming of 5 bases on V and 4 bases on J, plus 12 bases between the germline ends. Based on the germline V gene, the CDR1 and CDR2 sequences are SGHVS and FQNEAQ.